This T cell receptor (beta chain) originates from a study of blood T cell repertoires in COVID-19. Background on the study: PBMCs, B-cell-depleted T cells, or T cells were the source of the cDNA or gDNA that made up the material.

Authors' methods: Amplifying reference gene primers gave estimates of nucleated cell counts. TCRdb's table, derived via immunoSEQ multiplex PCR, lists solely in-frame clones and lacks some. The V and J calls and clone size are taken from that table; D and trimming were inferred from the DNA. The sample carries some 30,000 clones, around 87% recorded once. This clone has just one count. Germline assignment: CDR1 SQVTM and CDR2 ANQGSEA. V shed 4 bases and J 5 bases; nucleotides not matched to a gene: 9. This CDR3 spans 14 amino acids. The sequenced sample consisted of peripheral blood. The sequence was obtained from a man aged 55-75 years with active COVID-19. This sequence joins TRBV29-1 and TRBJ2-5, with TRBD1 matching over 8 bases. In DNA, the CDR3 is TGCAGCGTTGTCCCAGGGGGCGCGAGGGAGACCCAGTACTTC. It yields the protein CSVVPGGARETQYF.